The rows below give T cell receptor beta chains drawn from one sample of a study of blood T cell repertoires in COVID-19. TCRdb keeps only in-frame clones here, not all; method: immunoSEQ multiplex PCR. The sample has 280,000 or so clones, roughly 90% seen once. The sequencing input was peripheral blood. These receptors came from a young man with active or convalescent COVID-19. Both conserved end residues are part of each CDR3. D genes are given only for firm matches. Clone size, where shown, is once, few, many, or a class for clones that have expanded.

cdr3_aa	cdr3_nt	v_call	d_call	j_call	clone_size
CASSFGTGGGYGYTF	TGTGCCAGCAGCTTTGGGACAGGGGGCGGCTATGGCTACACCTTC	TRBV11-2	TRBD1	TRBJ1-2	-
CASSGLGLNQNTIYF	TGTGCCAGCAGCGGACTGGGACTTAACCAAAACACCATATATTTT	TRBV9	-	TRBJ1-3	-
CASSERAGSYNEQFF	TGTGCCAGCAGTGAGAGGGCAGGCTCCTACAATGAGCAGTTCTTC	TRBV25-1	-	TRBJ2-1	few
CASSELTYNSPLHF	TGTGCCAGCAGCGAACTTACCTATAATTCACCCCTCCACTTT	TRBV11-2	-	TRBJ1-6	-
CASSLVGVAGNTIYF	TGTGCCAGCAGCTTAGTAGGGGTGGCTGGAAACACCATATATTTT	TRBV7-2	-	TRBJ1-3	-
CASRGQGVPGELFF	TGTGCCAGTAGGGGACAGGGAGTACCCGGGGAGCTGTTTTTT	TRBV19	TRBD1	TRBJ2-2	-
CASRDRMNPYEQYF	TGTGCCAGCAGGGACAGGATGAACCCCTACGAGCAGTACTTC	TRBV7-9	TRBD1	TRBJ2-7	-
CASSEGGLNYGYTF	TGCGCCAGCAGTGAAGGAGGGTTGAACTATGGCTACACCTTC	TRBV10-1	-	TRBJ1-2	-
CASSPPGQGGHEQFF	TGTGCCAGCAGCCCACCGGGACAGGGAGGCCATGAGCAGTTCTTC	TRBV14	TRBD1	TRBJ2-1	-
CASSLSSGDGQPQHF	TGTGCCAGCAGTTTATCGTCAGGGGATGGCCAGCCCCAGCATTTT	TRBV27	-	TRBJ1-5	-